Reported below is one T cell receptor beta chain. Authors' data handling: Reference gene primers were amplified, and this amplification served to estimate nucleated cell counts. Only in-frame clones appear in the TCRdb table, and some are missing; sequencing was by immunoSEQ multiplex PCR. That table supplies the V and J calls and clone size; D and trimming were determined from the DNA. The repertoire has hundreds of thousands of clones, approximately 90% of them found once; the top ten carry approximately 0.7%. The data stem from a study of blood T cell repertoires in COVID-19. Study-wide background: The samples span acute and convalescent COVID-19 from the United States, Italy and Spain. PBMCs, B-cell-depleted T cells, or T cells provided the cDNA or gDNA that made up the material.

This sequence was found in a man in his forties with acute or convalescent COVID-19. Sequencing was performed on peripheral blood.

The chain's CDR3 is CASSQEVAIQVSDTQYF. In nucleotides, the CDR3 is TGTGCCAGCAGCCAAGAAGTCGCGATCCAGGTTTCAGATACGCAGTATTTT. V gene TRBV14 combines with J gene TRBJ2-3; no clear D. The CDR3 runs to 17 residues. Germline CDR1 is SGHDN and CDR2 is FVKESK. Trimming removed 0 bases at V and 4 bases at J, with 17 bases between.